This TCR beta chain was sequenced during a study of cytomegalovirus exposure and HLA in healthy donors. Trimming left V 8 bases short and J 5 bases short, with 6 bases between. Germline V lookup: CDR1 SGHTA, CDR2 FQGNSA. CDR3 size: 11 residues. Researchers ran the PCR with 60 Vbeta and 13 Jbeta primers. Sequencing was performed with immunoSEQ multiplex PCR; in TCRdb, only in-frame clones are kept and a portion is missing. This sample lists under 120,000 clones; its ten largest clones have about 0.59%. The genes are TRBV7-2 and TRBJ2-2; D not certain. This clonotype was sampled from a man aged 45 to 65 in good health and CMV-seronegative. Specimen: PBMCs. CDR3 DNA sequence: TGTGCCAGCCGGTTGACCGGGGAGCTGTTTTTT. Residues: CASRLTGELFF.